This entry concerns a single TCR beta chain. The method was immunoSEQ multiplex PCR; TCRdb's version includes in-frame clones alone and lacks a portion of them. Among 150,000 to 200,000 clones listed, 80% to 90% were seen once. The entry originates in a study of blood T cell repertoires in COVID-19. As for the study in general: The analysed material was cDNA or gDNA that came from T cells, B-cell-depleted T cells, or PBMCs.

V was clipped by 0 bases and J by 6 bases, with 15 bases between them. Germline CDR1 reads GTSNPN; CDR2 reads SVGIG (reference sequence). This CDR3 is 15 amino acids long. The source material was peripheral blood. This TCR was sampled from a human donor with active or convalescent COVID-19. The donor label of this sample is uncertain. V usage is TRBV30 and J usage is TRBJ1-5; unclear D gene. In DNA, the CDR3 is TGTGCCTGGAGTGTACGGAGGGTTGTAGGTCAGCCCCAGCATTTT. Translated, it gives CAWSVRRVVGQPQHF.